Shown below are 10 T cell receptor beta chains from a single sample sequenced in a study of T cell changes during pregnancy in multiple sclerosis. Repertoires were generated with immunoSEQ multiplex PCR, while TCRdb's copy carries only in-frame clones and drops some. The sample carries under 75,000 clones, roughly 92% recorded once. The sequences come from CD8+ T cells from peripheral blood mononuclear cells, collected in the second trimester of pregnancy. Source of these receptors: a female donor with multiple sclerosis, enrolled in a pregnancy study.

J is TRBJ2-1 and V is TRBV25-1; 8 bases fit TRBD2. In germline, CDR1 is MGHDK, CDR2 SYGVNS. The CDR3 sequence is 15 residues long. Germline trimming cut 5 bases from V and 7 bases from J; bases unmatched to any gene: 10. CDR3 amino acids: CASSPAVAGWNEQFF. The CDR3 DNA sequence: TGTGCCAGCAGTCCCGCGGTAGCGGGATGGAATGAGCAGTTCTTC.

This clone was seen just once. The V call is TRBV6-5, the J call TRBJ2-2; perhaps TRBD2 as D (6 bases). The germline V and J ends were trimmed by 10 bases and 3 bases, with 18 bases remaining between them. The CDR3 is 15 amino acids. Germline V lookup: CDR1 MNHEY, CDR2 SVGAGI. The chain's CDR3 is CATKTRDSYTGELFF. In DNA, the CDR3 is TGTGCCACCAAAACCCGGGACTCATACACCGGGGAGCTGTTTTTT.

The chain is built from TRBV15 and TRBJ1-1, with D uncertain. CDR3 length: 13 amino acids. Germline CDR1 and CDR2: LNHNV and YYDKDF (reference sequence). V lost 1 base to trimming and J lost 5 bases, with 8 bases between them. For the CDR3, the DNA is TGTGCCACCAGCAGAGGAGGGAGTACTGAAGCTTTCTTT. Protein sequence: CATSRGGSTEAFF.

CDR3 region: CASSPRDSRQETQYF. The CDR3 coding sequence is TGTGCCAGCAGTCCCCGGGACAGCCGGCAAGAGACCCAGTACTTC. The rearrangement uses TRBV6-1 and TRBJ2-5; 7 nucleotides agree with TRBD1. Per the germline V gene, CDR1 is MNHNS and CDR2 is SASEGT. The J segment lost 2 bases and the V segment lost 5 bases, leaving 8 bases of the junction unmatched. This CDR3 contains 15 residues.

The chain links TRBV13 to TRBJ2-5; 8 bases line up with TRBD1. V trimming: 4 bases; J trimming: 5 bases; junction bases outside the gene matches: 12. CDR3 length: 16 residues. Germline V gene data show CDR1 as PRHDT and CDR2 as FYEKMQ (reference sequence). CDR3 coding DNA: TGTGCCAGCAGCTCCCCCTCAGGGGGCTTTAGGGAGACCCAGTACTTC. Translation gives CASSSPSGGFRETQYF. Complete variable domain (other parts from reference TRBV13 and TRBJ2-5): AAGVIQSPRHLIKEKRETATLKCYPIPRHDTVYWYQQGPGQDPQFLISFYEKMQSDKGSIPDRFSAQQFSDYHSELNMSSLELGDSALYFCASSSPSGGFRETQYFGPGTRLLVL.

The chain joins TRBV11-2 to TRBJ2-3, with TRBD2 matching over 9 bases. This CDR3 has 14 residues. Germline CDR1 reads SGHAT; CDR2 reads FQNNGV. With V trimmed by 6 bases and J by 2 bases, 3 bases remained unmatched. This chain's CDR3 is CASRLAGTTDTQYF. CDR3 DNA sequence: TGTGCCAGCAGGCTAGCGGGGACCACAGATACGCAGTATTTT. Using reference TRBV11-2 and TRBJ2-3 for the parts outside the CDR3, the full variable domain is EAGVAQSPRYKIIEKRQSVAFWCNPISGHATLYWYQQILGQGPKLLIQFQNNGVVDDSQLPKDRFSAERLKGVDSTLKIQPAKLEDSAVYLCASRLAGTTDTQYFGPGTRLTVL.

This chain uses TRBV18 with TRBJ1-5; D is uncertain. Germline V gene data show CDR1 as KGHSH and CDR2 as LQKENI. The CDR3 is made up of 15 amino acids. V lost 5 bases to trimming and J lost 4 bases, with 15 bases between them. CDR3 sequence reads: CASSADITLNQPQHF. CDR3 coding DNA: TGTGCCAGCTCAGCCGACATAACCCTTAATCAGCCCCAGCATTTT.

The rearrangement links TRBV7-6 to TRBJ2-7; D unclear. The CDR3 spans 13 residues. Trimming pared 4 bases from V and 4 bases from J, leaving 11 bases between. In germline, CDR1 is SGHVS, CDR2 FNYEAQ. The CDR3 coding sequence is TGTGCCAGCAGCTCCGAGGAAGCGTACGAGCAGTACTTC. Translating gives CASSSEEAYEQYF.

The J gene is TRBJ2-7, the V gene TRBV4-2; TRBD2 is a possible D gene (5 bases). This CDR3 is 16 amino acids long. CDR1 LGHNA and CDR2 YNFKEQ come from the germline V gene. The ends were cut back, 0 bases at V and 1 base at J, with 13 bases in the middle. CDR3 loop: CASSQDGPAESYEQYF. DNA of the CDR3: TGTGCCAGCAGCCAAGACGGCCCAGCGGAATCCTACGAGCAGTACTTC.

Of note for this clone: The sample holds other DNA sequences that translate to the same CDR3. CDR3 coding DNA: TGTGCCAGCAGTTTCGGGACAGGAACCTACGAGCAGTACTTC. Its translation is CASSFGTGTYEQYF. This chain links TRBV27 with TRBJ2-7; 8 bases fit TRBD1. Trimming cost V 3 bases and J 2 bases; bases outside gene matches: 3. Germline lookup yields CDR1 MNHEY and CDR2 SMNVEV (reference sequence). The CDR3 is made up of 14 amino acids.